This section outlines one T cell receptor beta chain sequence together with its context. The data were taken from a study of blood T cell repertoires in COVID-19. Overall study: T cells, B-cell-depleted T cells, or PBMCs supplied cDNA or gDNA.

In the original processing: Researchers report that nucleated cell counts were estimated from reference gene primer amplification. TCRdb's table, derived via immunoSEQ multiplex PCR, lists solely in-frame clones and lacks some. D and trimming come from the DNA, and the V and J calls and clone size come from that table. Of about 140,000 clones listed, 76% are singletons. The sequence was collected from a woman over 75 with active or convalescent COVID-19. The specimen was peripheral blood.

CDR3 nucleotides: TGCGCCAGCAGCCACGGGGTTGGGGAAAAACTGTTTTTT. Translating gives CASSHGVGEKLFF. The gene calls are TRBV5-1 and TRBJ1-4; D is unclear. Germline CDR1 and CDR2: SGHRS and YFSETQ. The germline V and J ends were trimmed by 4 bases and 8 bases, with 12 bases remaining between them. The CDR3 runs to 13 residues.